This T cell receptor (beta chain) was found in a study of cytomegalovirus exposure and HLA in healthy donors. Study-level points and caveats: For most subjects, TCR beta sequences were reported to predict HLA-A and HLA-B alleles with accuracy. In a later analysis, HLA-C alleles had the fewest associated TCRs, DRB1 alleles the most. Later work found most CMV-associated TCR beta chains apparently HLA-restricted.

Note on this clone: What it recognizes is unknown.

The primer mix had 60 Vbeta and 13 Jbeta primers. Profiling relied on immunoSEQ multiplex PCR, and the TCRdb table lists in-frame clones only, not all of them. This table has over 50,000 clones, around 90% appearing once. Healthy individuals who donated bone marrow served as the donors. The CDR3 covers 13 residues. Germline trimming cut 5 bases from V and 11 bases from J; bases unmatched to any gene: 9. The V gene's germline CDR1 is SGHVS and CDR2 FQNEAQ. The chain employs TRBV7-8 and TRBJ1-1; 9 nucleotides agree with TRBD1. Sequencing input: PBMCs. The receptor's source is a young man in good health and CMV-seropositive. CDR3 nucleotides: TGTGCCAGCAGCCCCAGGACAGGGGCGCTGGCTTTCTTT. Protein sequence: CASSPRTGALAFF. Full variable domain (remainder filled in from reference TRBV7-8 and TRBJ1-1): GAGVSQSPRYKVAKRGQDVALRCDPISGHVSLFWYQQALGQGPEFLTYFQNEAQLDKSGLPSDRFFAERPEGSVSTLKIQRTQQEDSAVYLCASSPRTGALAFFGQGTRLTVV.